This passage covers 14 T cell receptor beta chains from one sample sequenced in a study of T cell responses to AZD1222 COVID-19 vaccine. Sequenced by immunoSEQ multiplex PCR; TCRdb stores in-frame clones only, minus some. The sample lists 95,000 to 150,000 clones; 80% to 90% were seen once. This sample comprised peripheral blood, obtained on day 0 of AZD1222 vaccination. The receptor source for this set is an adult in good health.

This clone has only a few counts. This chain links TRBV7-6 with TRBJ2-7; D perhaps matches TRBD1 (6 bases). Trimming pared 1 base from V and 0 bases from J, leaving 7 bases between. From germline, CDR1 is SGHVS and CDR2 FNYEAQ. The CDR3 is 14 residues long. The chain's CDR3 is CASSLGTDSYEQYF. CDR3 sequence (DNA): TGTGCCAGCAGCTTAGGGACAGACTCCTACGAGCAGTACTTC.

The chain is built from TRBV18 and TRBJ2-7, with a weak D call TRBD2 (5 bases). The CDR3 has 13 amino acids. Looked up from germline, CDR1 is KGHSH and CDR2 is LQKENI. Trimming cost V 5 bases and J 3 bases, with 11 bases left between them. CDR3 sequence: CASSYTRDYEQYF. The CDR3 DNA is TGTGCCAGCTCATACACTAGAGACTACGAGCAGTACTTC.

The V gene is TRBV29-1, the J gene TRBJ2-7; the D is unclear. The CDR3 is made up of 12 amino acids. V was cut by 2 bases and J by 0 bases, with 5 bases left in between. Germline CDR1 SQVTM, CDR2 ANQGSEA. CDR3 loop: CSVESYSYEQYF. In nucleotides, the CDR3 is TGCAGCGTTGAATCTTACTCCTACGAGCAGTACTTC.

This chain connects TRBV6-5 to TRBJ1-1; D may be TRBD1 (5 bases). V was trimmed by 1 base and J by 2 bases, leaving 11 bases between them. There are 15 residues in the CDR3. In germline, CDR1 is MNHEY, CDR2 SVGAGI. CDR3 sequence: CASSYLGQGNTEAFF. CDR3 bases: TGTGCCAGCAGTTACTTAGGTCAGGGAAACACTGAAGCTTTCTTT.

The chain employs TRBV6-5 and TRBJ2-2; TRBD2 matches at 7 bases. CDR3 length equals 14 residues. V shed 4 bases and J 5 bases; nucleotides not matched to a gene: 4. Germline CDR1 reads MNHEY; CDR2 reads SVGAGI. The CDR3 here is CASSSGTKTGELFF. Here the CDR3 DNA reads TGTGCCAGCAGTTCCGGGACTAAAACCGGGGAGCTGTTTTTT.

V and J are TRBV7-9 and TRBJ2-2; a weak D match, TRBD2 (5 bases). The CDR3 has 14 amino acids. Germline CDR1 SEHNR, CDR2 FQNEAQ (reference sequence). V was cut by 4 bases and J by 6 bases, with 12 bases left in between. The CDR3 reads CASSSWTGAGELFF. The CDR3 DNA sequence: TGTGCCAGCAGCTCGTGGACTGGGGCCGGGGAGCTGTTTTTT.

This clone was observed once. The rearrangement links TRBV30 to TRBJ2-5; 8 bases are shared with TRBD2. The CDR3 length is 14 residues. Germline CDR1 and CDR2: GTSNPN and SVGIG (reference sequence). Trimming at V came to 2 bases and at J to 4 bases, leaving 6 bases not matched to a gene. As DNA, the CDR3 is TGTGCCTGGAGTCCCTGGGCGGGGGGAGAGACCCAGTACTTC. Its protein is CAWSPWAGGETQYF.

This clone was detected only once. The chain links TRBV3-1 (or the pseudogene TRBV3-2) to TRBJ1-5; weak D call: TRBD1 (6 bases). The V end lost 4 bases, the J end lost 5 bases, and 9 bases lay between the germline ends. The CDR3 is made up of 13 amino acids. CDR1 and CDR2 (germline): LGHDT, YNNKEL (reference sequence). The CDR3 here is CASSPTGHQPQHF. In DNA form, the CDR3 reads TGTGCCAGCAGCCCGACAGGCCATCAGCCCCAGCATTTT.

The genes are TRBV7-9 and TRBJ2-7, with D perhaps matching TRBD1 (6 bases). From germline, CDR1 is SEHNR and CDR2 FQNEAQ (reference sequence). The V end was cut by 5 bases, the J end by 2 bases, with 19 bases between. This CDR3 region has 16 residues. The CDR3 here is CASSPPNGRGAYEQYF. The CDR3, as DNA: TGTGCCAGCAGCCCCCCTAACGGCAGGGGAGCCTACGAGCAGTACTTC.

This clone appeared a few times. The CDR3 protein is CASSRPGWGQTEAFF. DNA for the CDR3: TGTGCCAGCAGCCGCCCAGGATGGGGGCAAACTGAAGCTTTCTTT. This chain joins TRBV27 and TRBJ1-1; possibly TRBD1 for D (6 bases). The CDR3 length is 15 residues. Trimming removed 6 bases at V and 5 bases at J, with 19 bases between. The germline CDR1 and CDR2 sequences are MNHEY and SMNVEV (reference sequence).

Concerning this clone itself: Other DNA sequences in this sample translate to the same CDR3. The CDR3 sequence is CATSDSRGSGNTIYF. As DNA, the CDR3 is TGTGCCACCAGTGATTCTCGGGGCTCTGGAAACACCATATATTTT. The V call is TRBV24-1, the J call TRBJ1-3; D gene ambiguous. Trimming shortened V by 2 bases and J by 0 bases, and 7 bases separated the two germline ends. The CDR3 contains 15 residues. Germline V gene lookup returns CDR1 KGHDR and CDR2 SFDVKD.

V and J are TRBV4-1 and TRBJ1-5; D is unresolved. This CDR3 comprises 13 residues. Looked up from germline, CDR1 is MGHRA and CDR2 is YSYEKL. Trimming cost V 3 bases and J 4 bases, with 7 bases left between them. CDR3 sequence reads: CASSQALNQPQHF. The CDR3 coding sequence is TGCGCCAGCAGCCAGGCATTGAATCAGCCCCAGCATTTT.

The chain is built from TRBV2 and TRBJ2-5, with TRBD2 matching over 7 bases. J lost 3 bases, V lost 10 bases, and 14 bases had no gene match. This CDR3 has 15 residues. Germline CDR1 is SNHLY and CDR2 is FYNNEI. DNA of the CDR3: TGTGCCACTAGGCGGTGGGGGGGGATAGAAGAGACCCAGTACTTC. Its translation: CATRRWGGIEETQYF.

Here the CDR3 reads CSVGRGRVAEAFF. In DNA, the CDR3 is TGCAGCGTTGGAAGGGGGCGAGTGGCTGAAGCTTTCTTT. The chain uses TRBV29-1 and TRBJ1-1; 7 nucleotides align to TRBD1. With V trimmed by 4 bases and J by 6 bases, 8 bases remained unmatched. The CDR3 sequence is 13 residues long. CDR1 is SQVTM and CDR2 is ANQGSEA in the germline V gene.